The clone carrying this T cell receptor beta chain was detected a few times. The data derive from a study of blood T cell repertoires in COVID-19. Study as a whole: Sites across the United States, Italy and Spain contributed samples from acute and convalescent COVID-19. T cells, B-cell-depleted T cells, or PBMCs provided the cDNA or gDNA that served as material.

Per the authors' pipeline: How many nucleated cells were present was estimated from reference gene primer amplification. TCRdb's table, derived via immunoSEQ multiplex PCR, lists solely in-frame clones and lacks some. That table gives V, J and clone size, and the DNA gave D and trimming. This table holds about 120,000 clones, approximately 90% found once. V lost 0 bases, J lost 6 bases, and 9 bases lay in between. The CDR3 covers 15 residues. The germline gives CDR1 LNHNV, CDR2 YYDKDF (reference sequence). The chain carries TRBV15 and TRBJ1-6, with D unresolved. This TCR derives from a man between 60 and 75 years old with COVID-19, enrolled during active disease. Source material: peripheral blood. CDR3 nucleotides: TGTGCCACCAGCAGAGATTTGGGCCGTAATTCACCCCTCCACTTT. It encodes CATSRDLGRNSPLHF.